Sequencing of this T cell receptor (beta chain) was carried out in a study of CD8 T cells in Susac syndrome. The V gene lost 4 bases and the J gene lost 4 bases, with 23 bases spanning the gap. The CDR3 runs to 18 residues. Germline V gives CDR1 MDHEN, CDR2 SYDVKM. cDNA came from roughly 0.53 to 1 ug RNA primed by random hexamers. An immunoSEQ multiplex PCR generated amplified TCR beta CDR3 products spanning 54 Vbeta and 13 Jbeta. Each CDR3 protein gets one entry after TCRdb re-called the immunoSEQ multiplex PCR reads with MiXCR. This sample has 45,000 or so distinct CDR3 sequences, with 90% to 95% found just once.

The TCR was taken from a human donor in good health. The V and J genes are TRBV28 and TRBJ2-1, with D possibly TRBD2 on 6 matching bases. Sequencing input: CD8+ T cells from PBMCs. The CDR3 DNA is TGTGCCAGCAGTTACCTTTACTTTCGGGAGAACCGGTACAATGAGCAGTTCTTC. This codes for CASSYLYFRENRYNEQFF.